The 5 T cell receptor beta chains below were found in one sample sequenced in a study of cytomegalovirus exposure and HLA in healthy donors. Primers included in the PCR were 60 Vbeta and 13 Jbeta primers. Assay used: immunoSEQ multiplex PCR; TCRdb lists only in-frame clones, some missing. Of over 150,000 clones listed, about three quarters are singletons. The specimen was PBMCs. The receptor source for this set is a woman in her twenties or thirties in good health and CMV-seropositive.

V usage is TRBV5-1 and J usage is TRBJ2-6; no clear D gene. The CDR3 is made up of 14 amino acids. V lost 7 bases to trimming and J lost 0 bases, with 8 bases between them. Germline lookup yields CDR1 SGHRS and CDR2 YFSETQ. The CDR3 loop is CASSNSSGANVLTF. DNA for the CDR3: TGCGCCAGCTCCAACAGCTCTGGGGCCAACGTCCTGACTTTC.

V usage is TRBV10-3 and J usage is TRBJ2-3, with D possibly matching TRBD2 (5 bases). The germline V gene encodes CDR1 ENHRY and CDR2 SYGVKD. V was cut by 4 bases and J by 2 bases, with 13 bases left in between. The CDR3 sequence is 15 residues long. The CDR3 region is CAISGLSGVTDTQYF. For the CDR3, the DNA is TGTGCCATCAGTGGGCTATCCGGGGTCACAGATACGCAGTATTTT.

This chain connects TRBV28 to TRBJ2-7, with 8 bases that match TRBD2. V lost 4 bases to trimming and J lost 7 bases; unmatched junction nucleotides: 9. Germline V gives CDR1 MDHEN, CDR2 SYDVKM. This CDR3 has 14 amino acids. DNA of the CDR3: TGTGCCAGCAGTTCCTCTAGCGGGTTGCGGGAGCAGTACTTC. Translating it yields CASSSSSGLREQYF.

This rearrangement joins TRBV10-1 to TRBJ2-4, with 7 bases aligning to TRBD1. From germline, CDR1 is WNHNN and CDR2 SYGVQD (reference sequence). Trimming took 0 bases from V and 8 from J; bases not matched to a gene: 7. The CDR3 extends over 15 amino acids. This chain's CDR3 is CASSESPGQSHIQYF. The CDR3 DNA follows: TGCGCCAGCAGTGAGTCTCCGGGACAGTCTCACATTCAGTACTTC.

This chain links TRBV28 with TRBJ2-5; D might be TRBD1 (5 bases). The CDR3 has 14 amino acids. V was pared by 3 bases and J by 7 bases, with 15 bases between. Germline V lookup: CDR1 MDHEN, CDR2 SYDVKM. The CDR3 protein is CASSLVQDKATQYF. The CDR3 DNA reads as TGTGCCAGCAGTTTGGTACAGGACAAGGCGACCCAGTACTTC.